The entry below gives a single T cell receptor beta chain sequence along with its context. Only in-frame clones appear in the TCRdb table, and some are missing; sequencing was by immunoSEQ multiplex PCR. The sample lists more than 95,000 clones, roughly 92% occurring once. The germline V and J ends were trimmed by 1 base and 0 bases, with 3 bases remaining between them. The germline gives CDR1 GTSNPN, CDR2 SVGIG (reference sequence). The CDR3 sequence is 12 residues long. The sample comes from a study of control samples from healthy donors and cancer patients. The source of this sequence is a man aged 80 or over with head and neck cancer. Sequencing used PBMCs. This chain connects TRBV30 to TRBJ2-5, with unresolved D. The CDR3 is CAWSANQETQYF. The CDR3 DNA sequence: TGTGCCTGGAGTGCAAACCAAGAGACCCAGTACTTC.